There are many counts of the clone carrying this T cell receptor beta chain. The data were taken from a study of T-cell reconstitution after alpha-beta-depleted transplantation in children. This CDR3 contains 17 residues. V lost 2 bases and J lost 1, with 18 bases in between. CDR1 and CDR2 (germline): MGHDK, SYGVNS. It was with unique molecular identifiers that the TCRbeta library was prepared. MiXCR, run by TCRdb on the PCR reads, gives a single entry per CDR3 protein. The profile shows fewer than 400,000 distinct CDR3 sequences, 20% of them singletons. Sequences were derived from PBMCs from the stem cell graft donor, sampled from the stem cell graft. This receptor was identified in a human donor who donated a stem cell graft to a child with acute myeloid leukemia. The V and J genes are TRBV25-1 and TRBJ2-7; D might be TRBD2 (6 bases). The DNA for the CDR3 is TGTGCCAGCAGTGAAAATGATGGAGGGTTATCATCCTACGAGCAGTACTTC. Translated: CASSENDGGLSSYEQYF.